This passage covers 28 T cell receptor beta chains from one sample sequenced in a study of CD4+ T cells in melanoma. Sequenced by immunoSEQ multiplex PCR; TCRdb stores in-frame clones only, minus some. The sample carries around 10,000 clones, about 63% recorded once. The sample consisted of cells from a culture (not recorded whether cultured in vitro). The receptors were sampled from a human donor with melanoma.

V is TRBV6-5 and J is TRBJ2-7, with 7 bases aligning to TRBD1. CDR3 size: 11 residues. Germline-derived CDR1 and CDR2 are MNHEY and SVGAGI. Trimming cost V 6 bases and J 6 bases; bases outside gene matches: 2. The CDR3 DNA sequence: TGTGCCAGCAGGAGACAGGGCGAGCAGTACTTC. As protein: CASRRQGEQYF.

The chain employs TRBV4-1 and TRBJ1-5; 10 bases match TRBD1. The V and J ends lost 2 bases and 0 bases, in that order; junction bases with no gene match: 7. This CDR3 spans 18 amino acids. In germline, CDR1 is MGHRA, CDR2 YSYEKL. In DNA form, the CDR3 reads TGCGCCAGCAGCCAAACTGGGGGACAGGGGTATAGCAATCAGCCCCAGCATTTT. Encoded protein: CASSQTGGQGYSNQPQHF.

The chain recombines TRBV11-1 with TRBJ2-1; 7 nucleotides line up with TRBD1. Germline trimming cut 6 bases from V and 9 bases from J; bases unmatched to any gene: 14. The CDR3 is 15 residues long. CDR1 is SGHAT and CDR2 is FQDESV in the germline V gene (reference sequence). CDR3 coding DNA: TGTGCCAGCAGTTCGACAGGGCCTTCGTTTGGTGAGCAGTTCTTC. Encoded protein: CASSSTGPSFGEQFF.

V is TRBV30 and J is TRBJ1-5, with unresolved D. This CDR3 has 13 amino acids. Germline lookup yields CDR1 GTSNPN and CDR2 SVGIG (reference sequence). Trimming stripped 0 bases from V and 0 bases from J, with 3 bases between. The DNA of the CDR3 is TGTGCCTGGAGTGTACGTAGCAATCAGCCCCAGCATTTT. This translates into CAWSVRSNQPQHF.

This clone was counted only a few times. The chain links TRBV2 to TRBJ2-7, with D perhaps matching TRBD1 (6 bases). V was cut by 4 bases and J by 6 bases, with 13 bases left in between. The CDR3 has 13 residues. CDR1 is SNHLY, CDR2 FYNNEI, per germline. CDR3 loop: CASSVSEGVEQYF. The DNA of the CDR3 is TGTGCCAGCAGTGTCTCTGAGGGGGTCGAGCAGTACTTC.

The genes are TRBV5-8 and TRBJ1-2; weak D call: TRBD1 (5 bases). Per the germline V gene, CDR1 is SGHTS and CDR2 is YDEGEE. This CDR3 contains 16 residues. V was cut by 4 bases and J by 0 bases, with 16 bases left in between. In DNA form, the CDR3 reads TGTGCCAGCAGCCTAATAGGGACGGCATCTAACTATGGCTACACCTTC. Amino acid sequence: CASSLIGTASNYGYTF.

The chain is built from TRBV5-1 and TRBJ1-4; D might be TRBD1 (5 bases). V lost 2 bases and J lost 4, with 21 bases in between. The CDR3 is made up of 18 amino acids. The V gene's germline CDR1 is SGHRS and CDR2 YFSETQ. CDR3 region: CASSFGPFRGAVNEKLFF. Written as DNA, the CDR3 is TGCGCCAGCAGCTTCGGACCCTTCCGGGGCGCCGTTAATGAAAAACTGTTTTTT.

The chain combines TRBV4-2 with TRBJ2-7, with a possible D match to TRBD2 (6 bases). Deletions cut 1 base from V and 1 base from J, with 20 bases between. Germline-derived CDR1 and CDR2 are LGHNA and YNFKEQ. The CDR3 runs 18 residues. CDR3 in amino acids: CASSQAVRTAGYSYEQYF. CDR3 DNA: TGTGCCAGCAGCCAAGCCGTTAGGACTGCGGGGTATTCCTACGAGCAGTACTTC.

CDR3: CASSVGQGWAYEQYF. The CDR3 DNA follows: TGTGCCAGCAGCGTCGGACAGGGGTGGGCCTACGAGCAGTACTTC. V is TRBV9 and J is TRBJ2-7; 9 bases map to TRBD1. The CDR3 is 15 residues long. V lost 2 bases to trimming and J lost 2 bases; unmatched junction nucleotides: 5. CDR1 is SGDLS and CDR2 is YYNGEE in the germline V gene.

The chain employs TRBV6-5 and TRBJ1-1; 10 nucleotides align to TRBD1. This CDR3 has 14 residues. With 2 bases clipped from V and 7 bases from J, the junction kept 4 bases outside the gene matches. From germline, CDR1 is MNHEY and CDR2 SVGAGI. The CDR3 sequence: CASSYLGQGSEAFF. The CDR3 coding sequence is TGTGCCAGCAGTTACCTGGGACAGGGGAGTGAAGCTTTCTTT.

This sequence joins TRBV5-1 and TRBJ1-6; TRBD1 is a possible D gene (5 bases). CDR1 is SGHRS, CDR2 YFSETQ, per germline. The CDR3 consists of 15 residues. Trimming removed 0 bases from V and 8 bases from J, with 12 bases in between. The DNA for the CDR3 is TGCGCCAGCAGCTTGGCTCCCAGGGATGATTCACCCCTCCACTTT. This codes for CASSLAPRDDSPLHF.

The chain recombines TRBV11-3 with TRBJ2-1; tentatively, D is TRBD1 or TRBD2 (6 bases each). The CDR3 length is 15 residues. Germline assignment: CDR1 SGHNT and CDR2 YENEEA. The V gene lost 5 bases and the J gene lost 0 bases, with 11 bases spanning the gap. The CDR3 DNA is TGTGCCAGCAGCGGGGGGCCGGGCTCCTACAATGAGCAGTTCTTC. Translating gives CASSGGPGSYNEQFF.

The CDR3 DNA follows: TGTGCCAGGGGTGGGACTGCTACCTACGAGCAGTACTTC. This sequence encodes CARGGTATYEQYF. J is TRBJ2-7 and V is TRBV2; perhaps TRBD2 as D (6 bases). The CDR3 sequence is 13 residues long. Germline V CDR1 and CDR2: SNHLY, FYNNEI. Deletions cut 9 bases from V and 2 bases from J, with 14 bases between.

This clone has only a few counts. This chain uses TRBV6-6 with TRBJ1-3; D is unclear. Germline CDR1 MNHNY, CDR2 SVGAGI (reference sequence). Trimming took off 3 bases at V and 4 bases at J, with 10 bases between the two ends. CDR3 length equals 14 residues. The CDR3: CASSYEAGGNTIYF. As DNA, the CDR3 is TGTGCCAGCAGTTATGAGGCGGGAGGAAACACCATATATTTT.

The chain is built from TRBV19 and TRBJ1-3, with D possibly being TRBD1 (6 bases). Germline CDR1 reads LNHDA; CDR2 reads SQIVND (reference sequence). Deletions cut 5 bases from V and 0 bases from J, with 29 bases between. This CDR3 contains 21 residues. CDR3 sequence: CASSAAFWGQYLRSSGNTIYF. DNA of the CDR3: TGTGCCAGTAGTGCCGCTTTTTGGGGGCAGTATCTGAGGAGCTCTGGAAACACCATATATTTT.

The chain uses TRBV7-3 and TRBJ2-7; 9 bases map to TRBD2. The CDR3 runs to 13 residues. The V gene end was trimmed by 4 bases and the J gene end by 5 bases; junction bases not matched to a gene: 3. Germline V lookup: CDR1 SGHTA, CDR2 FQGTGA. Here the CDR3 reads CASSSKRGDEQYF. In nucleotides, the CDR3 is TGTGCCAGCAGCTCTAAGCGGGGGGACGAGCAGTACTTC.

This clone was seen only a few times. J is TRBJ2-1 and V is TRBV18; perhaps TRBD2 as D (6 bases). In germline, CDR1 is KGHSH, CDR2 LQKENI. The CDR3 has 14 residues. The V end lost 6 bases, the J end lost 7 bases, and 16 bases lay between the germline ends. CDR3 loop: CASSGQTGGNEQFF. CDR3 nucleotide sequence: TGTGCCAGCTCGGGTCAGACTGGGGGGAATGAGCAGTTCTTC.

The V and J genes are TRBV27 and TRBJ1-6; D call uncertain. Germline lookup yields CDR1 MNHEY and CDR2 SMNVEV (reference sequence). This CDR3 region has 15 residues. The CDR3 DNA sequence: TGTGCAGTGGGCCGTCCGAGCTCCTATAATTCACCCCTCCACTTT. Translating gives CAVGRPSSYNSPLHF.

J is TRBJ2-7 and V is TRBV5-1; TRBD1 matches 12 bases. V was clipped by 0 bases and J by 7 bases; unmatched bases: 8. The CDR3 totals 16 residues. CDR1 and CDR2 (germline): SGHRS, YFSETQ. The CDR3 coding sequence is TGCGCCAGCAGCTTGGATCCGGGACAGGGGGCTCGGGAGCAGTACTTC. Protein sequence: CASSLDPGQGAREQYF.

The J gene is TRBJ2-1, the V gene TRBV7-8; 7 bases are shared with TRBD1. This CDR3 region has 17 residues. The V gene's germline CDR1 is SGHVS and CDR2 FQNEAQ. The trim removed 5 bases at V and 5 bases at J, leaving 15 bases unmatched. DNA of the CDR3: TGTGCCAGCAGCGCCAACAGGGGAATCTGGAGACACAATGAGCAGTTCTTC. It encodes CASSANRGIWRHNEQFF.

The V call is TRBV5-1, the J call TRBJ2-5; TRBD2 aligns across 8 bases. This CDR3 has 16 amino acids. The trim removed 5 bases at V and 5 bases at J, leaving 14 bases unmatched. The germline V gene encodes CDR1 SGHRS and CDR2 YFSETQ. CDR3 nucleotide sequence: TGCGCCAGCAGTCTTACCCGGCCGGGGGGGGAGGAGACCCAGTACTTC. This codes for CASSLTRPGGEETQYF.

The chain is built from TRBV2 and TRBJ1-1; D unresolved. V was cut by 7 bases and J by 5 bases, with 26 bases left in between. CDR1 and CDR2 from the germline V gene are SNHLY and FYNNEI. The CDR3 spans 17 residues. The CDR3 loop reads CASIGRHNRDRKTEAFF. In DNA, the CDR3 is TGTGCCAGCATTGGTAGGCATAACCGGGATCGGAAAACTGAAGCTTTCTTT. The entire variable domain, with the rest obtained from reference TRBV2 and TRBJ1-1, is as follows: EPEVTQTPSHQVTQMGQEVILRCVPISNHLYFYWYRQILGQKVEFLVSFYNNEISEKSEIFDDQFSVERPDGSNFTLKIRSTKLEDSAMYFCASIGRHNRDRKTEAFFGQGTRLTVV.

This chain joins TRBV10-3 and TRBJ1-1; D is ambiguous. V lost 6 bases and J lost 4, with 18 bases in between. The CDR3 has 15 residues. CDR1 ENHRY and CDR2 SYGVKD come from the germline V gene. The CDR3 DNA is TGTGCCATCAGACCGAAAGGAGCCGTGGGCACTGAAGCTTTCTTT. This codes for CAIRPKGAVGTEAFF.

The genes are TRBV10-1 and TRBJ2-1; 10 bases fit TRBD1. This CDR3 spans 17 amino acids. Germline assignment: CDR1 WNHNN and CDR2 SYGVQD (reference sequence). V lost 4 bases and J lost 4; bases outside the gene matches: 10. The CDR3 is CASSGSDRGFLYNEQFF. The DNA of the CDR3 is TGCGCCAGCAGTGGCTCGGACAGGGGGTTCCTTTACAATGAGCAGTTCTTC.

J is TRBJ2-5 and V is TRBV15; D gene uncertain. The CDR3 contains 13 residues. Germline V CDR1 and CDR2: LNHNV, YYDKDF (reference sequence). V was trimmed by 0 bases and J by 5 bases, leaving 7 bases between them. CDR3 amino acids: CATSRDRWETQYF. CDR3 nucleotides: TGTGCCACCAGCAGAGATAGGTGGGAGACCCAGTACTTC.

The chain has TRBV15 and TRBJ2-6; 10 bases are shared with TRBD1. The V segment lost 0 bases and the J segment 2 bases; nucleotides outside the gene matches: 10. The CDR3 spans 20 residues. From germline, CDR1 is LNHNV and CDR2 YYDKDF (reference sequence). This CDR3 reads CATSRETDRGLVAGANVLTF. Written as DNA, the CDR3 is TGTGCCACCAGCAGAGAGACGGACAGGGGGTTGGTCGCTGGGGCCAACGTCCTGACTTTC.

The chain employs TRBV5-1 and TRBJ2-1; 7 nucleotides match TRBD2. The CDR3 totals 16 residues. J gave up 3 bases and V 3 bases, and 9 bases lay outside the gene matches. CDR1 SGHRS and CDR2 YFSETQ come from the germline V gene. CDR3 protein: CASSSPYGGGYNEQFF. CDR3 coding DNA: TGCGCCAGCAGCTCCCCCTACGGCGGGGGCTACAATGAGCAGTTCTTC.

The sample holds a few counts of this clone. The chain carries TRBV14 and TRBJ1-6, with D possibly matching TRBD1 (6 bases). Trimming cost V 0 bases and J 4 bases, with 10 bases left between them. This CDR3 has 16 residues. Germline V gene sequence: CDR1 SGHDN, CDR2 FVKESK. CDR3 amino acids: CASSQDKGGYNSPLHF. CDR3 sequence (DNA): TGTGCCAGCAGCCAAGATAAGGGGGGATATAATTCACCCCTCCACTTT. Full variable domain (rest looked up from reference TRBV14 and TRBJ1-6): EAGVTQFPSHSVIEKGQTVTLRCDPISGHDNLYWYRRVMGKEIKFLLHFVKESKQDESGMPNNRFLAERTGGTYSTLKVQPAELEDSGVYFCASSQDKGGYNSPLHFGNGTRLTVT.